A selection of T cell receptor beta chains follows, all from one sample in a study of CD8 T cells in ankylosing spondylitis. TCRdb reprocessed the 5' RACE reads with MiXCR, giving one entry per CDR3 protein. The data contain under 250,000 distinct CDR3 sequences, roughly a third of them seen just once; the ten biggest clones take up around 4.2%. The source material was blood, either unsorted or a sorted T cell fraction (not recorded which). Receptors were obtained from a male donor with ankylosing spondylitis or in good health (not recorded which). The CDR3 runs from the conserved cysteine through the conserved F or W. The order of the fields is D gene, V gene, clone size, J gene, CDR3 DNA, CDR3 protein. A D gene is named only where the DNA matches it firmly. Where a row states a size, it is once, few, many or the class of an expanded clone; other rows omit it.

.	TRBV27	.	TRBJ1-1	TGTGCCAGCAGCACTGGCGCCCTGAACACTGAAGCTTTCTTT	CASSTGALNTEAFF
.	TRBV30	few	TRBJ2-2	TGTGCCTGGACGAATTCTCAGACACGGATGACCGGGGAGCTGTTTTTT	CAWTNSQTRMTGELFF
TRBD1	TRBV20-1	.	TRBJ2-2	TGCAGTGCTAGCCCCCGGGACAGCCTCACCGGGGAGCTGTTTTTT	CSASPRDSLTGELFF
TRBD1	TRBV20-1	.	TRBJ2-1	TGCAGTGCTGCCTGGGACAGGGGGCTCGATGAGCAGTTCTTC	CSAAWDRGLDEQFF
.	TRBV15	.	TRBJ2-2	TGTGCCACCAGCAGAGATCTGGGGGCCGGGGAGCTGTTTTTT	CATSRDLGAGELFF
.	TRBV6-5	.	TRBJ1-2	TGTGCCAGCATGGGAGGGGATGGCTACACCTTC	CASMGGDGYTF
TRBD1	TRBV29-1	.	TRBJ1-1	TGCAGCGTTGGAGGGACAGGGGTATCGAACACTGAAGCTTTCTTT	CSVGGTGVSNTEAFF
TRBD2	TRBV10-3	.	TRBJ2-5	TGTGCCATCAGTGAAAATAGCGGGGGACTGGAGACCCAGTACTTC	CAISENSGGLETQYF
.	TRBV12-3/TRBV12-4	.	TRBJ1-2	TGTGCCAGCAGTTTCGGACAGATCTATGGCTACACCTTC	CASSFGQIYGYTF
.	TRBV5-5	.	TRBJ2-1	TGTGCCAGCAGCTTTGCTTCGAGGGATATTCTAGGGGAGCAGTTCTTC	CASSFASRDILGEQFF
.	TRBV7-9	.	TRBJ2-3	TGTGCCAGCAGCCCCCCTTCCCGGACAGATACGCAGTATTTT	CASSPPSRTDTQYF
.	TRBV29-1	few	TRBJ1-1	TGCAGCGTTGATTCTGACAGGATGGCTGAAGCTTTCTTT	CSVDSDRMAEAFF
.	TRBV6-1	few	TRBJ2-3	TGTGCCAGCAGCACCCAGCGAGGTCGTAGCACAGATACGCAGTATTTT	CASSTQRGRSTDTQYF
.	TRBV5-5	.	TRBJ1-1	TGTGCCAGCAGCCCCCGCCCCGGCGGCACTGAAGCTTTCTTT	CASSPRPGGTEAFF
.	TRBV7-9	.	TRBJ2-3	TGTGCCAGCGTTCCCGGGACCCAACGCACAGATACGCAGTATTTT	CASVPGTQRTDTQYF
TRBD2	TRBV9	.	TRBJ2-1	TGTGCCAGCAGCGTAGGATTCCAGCGGGGGGGTGAGCAGTTCTTC	CASSVGFQRGGEQFF
TRBD1	TRBV7-9	.	TRBJ2-7	TGTGCCAGCAGCTCGAGCAGGGGGCTTTACTACGAGCAGTACTTC	CASSSSRGLYYEQYF
.	TRBV6-4	.	TRBJ1-2	TGTGCCAGCCTGGAGACGTGGTATGGCTACACCTTC	CASLETWYGYTF
.	TRBV7-6	.	TRBJ2-3	TGTGCCAGCAGCTTAGACCCGGCAGGGACAGATACGCAGTATTTT	CASSLDPAGTDTQYF
TRBD1	TRBV29-1	.	TRBJ2-3	TGCAGCGTTGAGACAGGGGGGGCAGATACGCAGTATTTT	CSVETGGADTQYF
.	TRBV20-1	.	TRBJ2-1	TGCAGTGCTCTAGGACCCCTCTACAATGAGCAGTTCTTC	CSALGPLYNEQFF
.	TRBV11-2	.	TRBJ1-6	TGTGCCAGCAGCTCTGATTCACCCCTCCACTTT	CASSSDSPLHF
TRBD1	TRBV6-1	.	TRBJ1-1	TGTGCCATTAACAGGGGCGACACTGAAGCTTTCTTT	CAINRGDTEAFF
.	TRBV9	.	TRBJ2-5	TGTGCCAGCAGCGAGAGGGCGGGGGCTCTACGCCAAGAGACCCAGTACTTC	CASSERAGALRQETQYF
TRBD2	TRBV20-1	.	TRBJ2-1	TGCAGTGCTATAGGGCTAGCGGGGGGGCTTCATGAGCAGTTCTTC	CSAIGLAGGLHEQFF
.	TRBV5-5	.	TRBJ2-5	TGTGCCAGCAGCGTCCTTAGGGAGACCCAGTACTTC	CASSVLRETQYF
.	TRBV10-3	few	TRBJ2-1	TGTGCCATCAGTGACCTGGGTCGGGATACGGATGAGCAGTTCTTC	CAISDLGRDTDEQFF
.	TRBV6-5	.	TRBJ2-1	TGTGCCAGCAGTTACTCGCTGACTAGTTGGGATGAGCAGTTCTTC	CASSYSLTSWDEQFF
.	TRBV9	few	TRBJ2-2	TGTGCCAGCAGCTTCTCGTCCAGGGTAGGCGGGGAGCTGTTTTTT	CASSFSSRVGGELFF
.	TRBV20-1	few	TRBJ2-2	TGCAGTGCTAGAGATGGGGGGAACACCGGGGAGCTGTTTTTT	CSARDGGNTGELFF
TRBD1	TRBV29-1	few	TRBJ1-4	TGCAGCGCAAGACAGGGTCCCAATGAAAAACTGTTTTTT	CSARQGPNEKLFF
.	TRBV29-1	few	TRBJ2-1	TGCAGCGTTGAGGGGCGGGACAAATACAATGAGCAGTTCTTC	CSVEGRDKYNEQFF
.	TRBV20-1	.	TRBJ1-2	TGCAGTGCTAGTACCCATTCGGGGGTCTCCTATGGCTACACCTTC	CSASTHSGVSYGYTF
TRBD2	TRBV20-1	.	TRBJ2-5	TGCAGTGCTAGGATTCCGGGGGGTCAAGAGACCCAGTACTTC	CSARIPGGQETQYF
TRBD1	TRBV10-3	few	TRBJ1-1	TGTGCCATCAGTGAATTGGGACAGGAGAACACTGAAGCTTTCTTT	CAISELGQENTEAFF
.	TRBV7-2	.	TRBJ2-7	TGTGCCAGCAGCTTAACCGGGGGCGAGCAGTACTTC	CASSLTGGEQYF
.	TRBV5-1	.	TRBJ2-3	TGCGCCAGCAGCTCCACCACAACGGGAGATACGCAGTATTTT	CASSSTTTGDTQYF
TRBD1	TRBV28	few	TRBJ2-7	TGTGCCAGCAGTTTCCCGGGACAGGTCTACGAGCAGTACTTC	CASSFPGQVYEQYF
.	TRBV20-1	few	TRBJ2-3	TGCAGTGCTCTAGTGGCGGGCACAGATACGCAGTATTTT	CSALVAGTDTQYF
.	TRBV20-1	few	TRBJ2-3	TGCAGTGCTAGAGATGAGATATACACAGATACGCAGTATTTT	CSARDEIYTDTQYF
.	TRBV6-1	.	TRBJ1-4	TGTGCCAGCAGCCTGGTCCGGGGGCTCGGTGAAAAACTGTTTTTT	CASSLVRGLGEKLFF